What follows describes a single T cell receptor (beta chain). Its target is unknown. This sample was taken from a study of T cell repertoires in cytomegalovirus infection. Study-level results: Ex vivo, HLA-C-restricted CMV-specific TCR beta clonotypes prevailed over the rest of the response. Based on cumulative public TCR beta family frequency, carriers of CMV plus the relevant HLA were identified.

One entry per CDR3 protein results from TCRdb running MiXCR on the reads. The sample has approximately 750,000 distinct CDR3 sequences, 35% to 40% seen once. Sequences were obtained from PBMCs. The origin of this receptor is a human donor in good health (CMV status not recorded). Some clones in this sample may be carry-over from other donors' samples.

The CDR3 sequence is CASRHRGTEAFF. CDR3 nucleotides: TGTGCCAGTAGACACAGGGGGACTGAAGCTTTCTTT. The rearrangement uses TRBV19 and TRBJ1-1; 8 bases agree with TRBD1. The trim removed 6 bases at V and 5 bases at J, leaving 2 bases unmatched. The germline V gene encodes CDR1 LNHDA and CDR2 SQIVND (reference sequence). The CDR3 runs to 12 residues.